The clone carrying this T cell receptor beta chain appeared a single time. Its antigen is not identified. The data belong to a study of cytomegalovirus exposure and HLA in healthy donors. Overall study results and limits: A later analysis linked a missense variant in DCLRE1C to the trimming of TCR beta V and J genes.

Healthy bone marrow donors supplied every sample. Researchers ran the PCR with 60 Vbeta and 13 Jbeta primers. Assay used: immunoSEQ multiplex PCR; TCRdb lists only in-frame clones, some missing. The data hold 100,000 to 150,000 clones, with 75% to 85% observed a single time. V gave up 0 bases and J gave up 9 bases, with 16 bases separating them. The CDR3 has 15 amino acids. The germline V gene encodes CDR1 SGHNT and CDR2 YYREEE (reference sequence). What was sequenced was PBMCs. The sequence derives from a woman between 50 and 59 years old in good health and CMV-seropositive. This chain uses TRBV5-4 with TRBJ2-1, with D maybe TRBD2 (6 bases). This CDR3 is CASSLAGVIRGEQFF. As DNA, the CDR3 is TGTGCCAGCAGCTTGGCGGGAGTAATACGTGGTGAGCAGTTCTTC.